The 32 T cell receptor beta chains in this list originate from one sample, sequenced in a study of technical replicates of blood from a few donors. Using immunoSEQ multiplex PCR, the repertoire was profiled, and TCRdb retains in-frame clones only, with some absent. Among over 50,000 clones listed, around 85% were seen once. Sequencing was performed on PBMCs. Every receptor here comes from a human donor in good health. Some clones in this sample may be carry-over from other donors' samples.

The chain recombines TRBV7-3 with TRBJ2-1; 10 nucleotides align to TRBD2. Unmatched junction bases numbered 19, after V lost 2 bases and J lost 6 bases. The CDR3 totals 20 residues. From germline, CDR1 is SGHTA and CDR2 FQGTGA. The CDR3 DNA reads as TGTGCCAGCAGCTTATCCCTGGGGGCAAAAGCGGGAGGGCCGGGCAATGAGCAGTTCTTC. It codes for CASSLSLGAKAGGPGNEQFF.

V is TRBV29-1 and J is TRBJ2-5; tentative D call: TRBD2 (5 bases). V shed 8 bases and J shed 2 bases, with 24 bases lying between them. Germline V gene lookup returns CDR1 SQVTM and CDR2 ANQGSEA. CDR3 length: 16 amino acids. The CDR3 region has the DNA TGCAGCACCCGAACCTACCCCGCGGGCCAACAAGAGACCCAGTACTTC. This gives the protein CSTRTYPAGQQETQYF.

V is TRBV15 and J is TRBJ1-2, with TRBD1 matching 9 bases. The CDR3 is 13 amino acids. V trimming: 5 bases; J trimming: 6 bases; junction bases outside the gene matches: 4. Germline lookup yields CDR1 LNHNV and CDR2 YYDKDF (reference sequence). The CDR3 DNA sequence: TGTGCCACCAGCCCTAGGGACAGGGATGGCTACACCTTC. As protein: CATSPRDRDGYTF.

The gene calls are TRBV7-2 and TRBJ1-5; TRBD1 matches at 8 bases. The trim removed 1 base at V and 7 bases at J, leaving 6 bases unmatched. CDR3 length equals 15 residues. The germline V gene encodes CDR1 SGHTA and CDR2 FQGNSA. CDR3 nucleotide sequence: TGTGCCAGCAGCTTAGAAGGACAGGGAGTACAGCCCCAGCATTTT. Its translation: CASSLEGQGVQPQHF.

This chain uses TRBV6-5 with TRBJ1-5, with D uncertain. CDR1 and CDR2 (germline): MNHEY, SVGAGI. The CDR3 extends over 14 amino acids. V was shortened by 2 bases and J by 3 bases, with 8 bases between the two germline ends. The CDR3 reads CASSYVGFNQPQHF. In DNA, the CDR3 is TGTGCCAGCAGTTACGTCGGTTTCAATCAGCCCCAGCATTTT.

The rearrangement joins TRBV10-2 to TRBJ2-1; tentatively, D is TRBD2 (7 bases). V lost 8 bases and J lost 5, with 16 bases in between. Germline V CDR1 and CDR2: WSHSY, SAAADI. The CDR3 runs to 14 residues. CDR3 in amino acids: CASGRGGLNNEQFF. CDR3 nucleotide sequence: TGCGCCAGCGGGAGGGGGGGGCTCAACAATGAGCAGTTCTTC.

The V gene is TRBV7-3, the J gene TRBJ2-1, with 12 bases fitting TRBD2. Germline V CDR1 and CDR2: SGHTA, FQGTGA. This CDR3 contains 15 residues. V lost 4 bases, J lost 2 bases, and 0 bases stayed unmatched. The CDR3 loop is CASSSSGRAYNEQFF. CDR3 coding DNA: TGTGCCAGCAGCTCTAGCGGGAGGGCCTACAATGAGCAGTTCTTC.

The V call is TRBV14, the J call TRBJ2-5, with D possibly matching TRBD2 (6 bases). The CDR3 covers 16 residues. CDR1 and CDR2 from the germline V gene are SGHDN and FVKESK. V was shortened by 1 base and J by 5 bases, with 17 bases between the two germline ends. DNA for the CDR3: TGTGCCAGCAGCCAAGGTTCAGGGAGGAGTTGGGAGACCCAGTACTTC. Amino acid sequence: CASSQGSGRSWETQYF.

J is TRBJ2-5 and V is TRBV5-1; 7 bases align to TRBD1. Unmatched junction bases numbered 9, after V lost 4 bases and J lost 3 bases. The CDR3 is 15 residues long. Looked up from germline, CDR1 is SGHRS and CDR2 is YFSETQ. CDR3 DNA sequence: TGCGCCAGCAGCCTCTATGGGACAGAAAAAGAGACCCAGTACTTC. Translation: CASSLYGTEKETQYF. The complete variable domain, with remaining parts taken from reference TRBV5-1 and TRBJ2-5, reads KAGVTQTPRYLIKTRGQQVTLSCSPISGHRSVSWYQQTPGQGLQFLFEYFSETQRNKGNFPGRFSGRQFSNSRSEMNVSTLELGDSALYLCASSLYGTEKETQYFGPGTRLLVL.

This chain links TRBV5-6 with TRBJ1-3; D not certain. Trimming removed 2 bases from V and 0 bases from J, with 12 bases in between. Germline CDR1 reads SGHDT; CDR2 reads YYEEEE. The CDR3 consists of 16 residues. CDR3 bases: TGTGCCAGCAGCTTTCGAGGGTCTTACTCTGGAAACACCATATATTTT. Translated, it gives CASSFRGSYSGNTIYF.

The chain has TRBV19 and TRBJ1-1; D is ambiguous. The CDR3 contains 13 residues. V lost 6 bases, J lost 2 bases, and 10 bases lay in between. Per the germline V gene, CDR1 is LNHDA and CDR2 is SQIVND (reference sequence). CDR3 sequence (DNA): TGTGCCAGTAGCTTTGGGAGTAACACTGAAGCTTTCTTT. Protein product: CASSFGSNTEAFF. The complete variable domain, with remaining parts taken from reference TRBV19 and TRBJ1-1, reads DGGITQSPKYLFRKEGQNVTLSCEQNLNHDAMYWYRQDPGQGLRLIYYSQIVNDFQKGDIAEGYSVSREKKESFPLTVTSAQKNPTAFYLCASSFGSNTEAFFGQGTRLTVV.

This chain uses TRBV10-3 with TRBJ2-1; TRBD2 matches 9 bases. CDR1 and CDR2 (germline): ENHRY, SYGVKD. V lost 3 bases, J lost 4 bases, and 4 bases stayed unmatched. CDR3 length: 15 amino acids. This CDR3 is CAISEVAGEYNEQFF. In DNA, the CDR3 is TGTGCCATCAGTGAAGTAGCGGGGGAATACAATGAGCAGTTCTTC.

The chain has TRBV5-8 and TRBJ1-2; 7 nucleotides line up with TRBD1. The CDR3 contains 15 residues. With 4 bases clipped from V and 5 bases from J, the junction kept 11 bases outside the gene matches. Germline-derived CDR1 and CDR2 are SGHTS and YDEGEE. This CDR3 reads CASSLGLQGRYGYTF. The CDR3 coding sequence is TGTGCCAGCAGCCTCGGGCTACAGGGGCGATATGGCTACACCTTC.

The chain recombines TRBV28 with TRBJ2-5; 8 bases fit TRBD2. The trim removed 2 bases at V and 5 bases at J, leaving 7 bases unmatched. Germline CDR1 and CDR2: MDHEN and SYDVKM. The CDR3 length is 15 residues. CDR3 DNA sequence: TGTGCCAGCAGTTTACGGGGGGGCTTCTCGGAGACCCAGTACTTC. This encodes CASSLRGGFSETQYF.

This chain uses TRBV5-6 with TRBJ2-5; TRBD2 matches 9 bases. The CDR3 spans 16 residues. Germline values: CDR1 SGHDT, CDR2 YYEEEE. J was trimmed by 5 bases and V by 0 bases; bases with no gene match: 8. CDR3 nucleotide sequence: TGTGCCAGCAGCTTGGCCGGGGGGCTAGCGGGGGAGACCCAGTACTTC. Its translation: CASSLAGGLAGETQYF. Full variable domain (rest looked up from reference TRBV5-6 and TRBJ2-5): DAGVTQSPTHLIKTRGQQVTLRCSPKSGHDTVSWYQQALGQGPQFIFQYYEEEERQRGNFPDRFSGHQFPNYSSELNVNALLLGDSALYLCASSLAGGLAGETQYFGPGTRLLVL.

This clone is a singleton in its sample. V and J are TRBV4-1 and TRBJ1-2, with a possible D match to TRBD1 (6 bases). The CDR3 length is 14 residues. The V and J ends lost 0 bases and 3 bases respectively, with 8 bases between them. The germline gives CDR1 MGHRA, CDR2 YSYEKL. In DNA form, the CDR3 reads TGCGCCAGCAGCCAAGACAGGGGATACTATGGCTACACCTTC. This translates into CASSQDRGYYGYTF.

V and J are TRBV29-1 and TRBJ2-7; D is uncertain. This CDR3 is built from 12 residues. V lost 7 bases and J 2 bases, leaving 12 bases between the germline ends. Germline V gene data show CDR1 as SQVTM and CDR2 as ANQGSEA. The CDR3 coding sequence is TGCAGCGCATACCGGGTTCCCTACGAGCAGTACTTC. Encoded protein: CSAYRVPYEQYF.

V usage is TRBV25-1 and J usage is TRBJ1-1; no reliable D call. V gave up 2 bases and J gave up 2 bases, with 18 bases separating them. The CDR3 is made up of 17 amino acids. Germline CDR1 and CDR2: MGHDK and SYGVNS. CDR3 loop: CASSEVGRKGKNTEAFF. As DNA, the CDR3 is TGTGCCAGCAGTGAAGTTGGGAGGAAGGGAAAAAACACTGAAGCTTTCTTT.

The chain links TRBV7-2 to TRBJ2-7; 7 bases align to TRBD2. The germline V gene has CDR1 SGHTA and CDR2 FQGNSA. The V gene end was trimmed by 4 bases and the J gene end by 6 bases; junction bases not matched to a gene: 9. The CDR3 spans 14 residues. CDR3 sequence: CASSSLAGVSEQYF. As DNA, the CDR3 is TGTGCCAGCAGCTCCCTTGCGGGGGTATCCGAGCAGTACTTC.

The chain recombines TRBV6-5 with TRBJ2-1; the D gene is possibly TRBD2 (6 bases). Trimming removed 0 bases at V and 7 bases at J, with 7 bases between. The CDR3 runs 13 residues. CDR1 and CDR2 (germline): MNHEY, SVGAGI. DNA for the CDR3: TGTGCCAGCAGTTACTCTCGGGGGAATGAGCAGTTCTTC. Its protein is CASSYSRGNEQFF.

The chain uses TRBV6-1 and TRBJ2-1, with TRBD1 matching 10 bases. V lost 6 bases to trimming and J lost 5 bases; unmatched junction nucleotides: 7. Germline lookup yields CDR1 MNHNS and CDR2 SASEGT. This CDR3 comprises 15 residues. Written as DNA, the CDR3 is TGTGCCAGCAGCGGGGGACAGGGGACCAACAATGAGCAGTTCTTC. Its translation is CASSGGQGTNNEQFF.

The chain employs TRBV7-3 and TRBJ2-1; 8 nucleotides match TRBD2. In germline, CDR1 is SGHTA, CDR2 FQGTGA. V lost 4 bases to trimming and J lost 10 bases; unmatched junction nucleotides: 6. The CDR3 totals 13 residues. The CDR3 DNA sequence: TGTGCCAGCAGCTCGGGACTAGTGGGCGAGCAGTTCTTC. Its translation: CASSSGLVGEQFF.

CDR3 nucleotides: TGTGCCACCAGCAGAGATGACAGGAACAAGGGCTACACCTTC. It codes for CATSRDDRNKGYTF. V and J are TRBV15 and TRBJ1-2, with D tentatively TRBD1 (6 bases). Trimming cost V 0 bases and J 8 bases, with 13 bases left between them. Germline CDR1 reads LNHNV; CDR2 reads YYDKDF (reference sequence). The CDR3 has 14 amino acids.

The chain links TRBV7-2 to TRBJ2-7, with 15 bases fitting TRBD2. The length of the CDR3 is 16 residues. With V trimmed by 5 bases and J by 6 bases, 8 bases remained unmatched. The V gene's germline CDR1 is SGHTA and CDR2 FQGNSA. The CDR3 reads CASSPRTSGGALEQYF. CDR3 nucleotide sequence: TGTGCCAGCAGCCCCCGGACTAGCGGGGGGGCCCTCGAGCAGTACTTC.

In DNA, the CDR3 is TGCGCCAGCAGCCAAGAGTGGGGATCCCGTGGGGAGGAGACCCAGTACTTC. The encoded protein is CASSQEWGSRGEETQYF. The rearrangement joins TRBV4-3 to TRBJ2-5; D possibly corresponds to TRBD2 (5 bases). V lost 0 bases and J 5 bases, leaving 19 bases between the germline ends. Germline CDR1 is LGHNA and CDR2 is YSLEER. This CDR3 spans 17 amino acids.

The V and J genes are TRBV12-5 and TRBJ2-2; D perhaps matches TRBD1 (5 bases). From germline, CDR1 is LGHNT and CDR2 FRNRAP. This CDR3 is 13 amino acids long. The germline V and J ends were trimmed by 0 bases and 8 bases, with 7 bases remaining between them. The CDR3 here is CASGLVGAGELFF. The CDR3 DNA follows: TGTGCTAGTGGTTTGGTAGGGGCAGGGGAGCTGTTTTTT.

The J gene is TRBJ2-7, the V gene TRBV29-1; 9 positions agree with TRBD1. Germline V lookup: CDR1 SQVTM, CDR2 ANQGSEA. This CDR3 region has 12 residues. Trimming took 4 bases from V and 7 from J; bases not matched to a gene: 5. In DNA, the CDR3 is TGCAGCGTTGCCCGGACAGGGGAAGAGCAGTACTTC. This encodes CSVARTGEEQYF.

CDR3 in amino acids: CASGLGQGRATF. CDR3 DNA: TGTGCTAGTGGTCTCGGACAGGGCCGGGCCACCTTC. The rearrangement links TRBV12-5 to TRBJ1-2; 8 nucleotides line up with TRBD1. The ends lost 5 bases at V and 13 bases at J; junction bases unmatched: 9. CDR3 length equals 12 residues. Germline assignment: CDR1 LGHNT and CDR2 FRNRAP.

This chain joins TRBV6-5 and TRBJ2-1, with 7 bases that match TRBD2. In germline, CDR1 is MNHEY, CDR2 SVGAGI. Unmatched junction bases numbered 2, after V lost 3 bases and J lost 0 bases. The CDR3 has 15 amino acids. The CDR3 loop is CASSYPGGSYNEQFF. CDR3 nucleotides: TGTGCCAGCAGTTATCCGGGGGGCTCCTACAATGAGCAGTTCTTC.

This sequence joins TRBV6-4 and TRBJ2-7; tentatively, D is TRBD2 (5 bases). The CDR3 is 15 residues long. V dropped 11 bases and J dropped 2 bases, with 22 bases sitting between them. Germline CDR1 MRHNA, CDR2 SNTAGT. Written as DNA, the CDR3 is TGTGCCGTCCAATCGGACCGGCTACTAGCCTACGAGCAGTACTTC. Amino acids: CAVQSDRLLAYEQYF.

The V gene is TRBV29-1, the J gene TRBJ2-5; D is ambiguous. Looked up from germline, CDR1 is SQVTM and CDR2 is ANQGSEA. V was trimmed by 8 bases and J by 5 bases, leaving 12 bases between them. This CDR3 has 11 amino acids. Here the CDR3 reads CSSLVFETQYF. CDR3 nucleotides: TGCAGCTCTCTTGTATTCGAGACCCAGTACTTC.

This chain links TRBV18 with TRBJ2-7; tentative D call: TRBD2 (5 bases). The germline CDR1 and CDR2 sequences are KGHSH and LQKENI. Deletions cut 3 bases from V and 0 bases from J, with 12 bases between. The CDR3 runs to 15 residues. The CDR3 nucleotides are TGTGCCAGCTCACCGGGCGGGTGGGGCTCCTACGAGCAGTACTTC. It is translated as CASSPGGWGSYEQYF.